This T cell receptor beta chain was captured by sequencing in a study of shared T cell receptors in the human thymus. The assay was immunoSEQ multiplex PCR, and TCRdb's table has in-frame clones only and misses some. The sample lists about 380,000 clones; approximately 95% were seen once. With 5 bases clipped from V and 0 bases from J, the junction kept 10 bases outside the gene matches. There are 17 residues in the CDR3. Germline-derived CDR1 and CDR2 are PRHDT and FYEKMQ (reference sequence). The receptor comes from a human donor. Sequencing input: thymocytes. This chain connects TRBV13 to TRBJ1-3; 7 bases are a match to TRBD1. The CDR3 protein is CASSPPGRDSSGNTIYF. The DNA of the CDR3 is TGTGCCAGCAGCCCTCCCGGCCGGGACAGCTCTGGAAACACCATATATTTT.